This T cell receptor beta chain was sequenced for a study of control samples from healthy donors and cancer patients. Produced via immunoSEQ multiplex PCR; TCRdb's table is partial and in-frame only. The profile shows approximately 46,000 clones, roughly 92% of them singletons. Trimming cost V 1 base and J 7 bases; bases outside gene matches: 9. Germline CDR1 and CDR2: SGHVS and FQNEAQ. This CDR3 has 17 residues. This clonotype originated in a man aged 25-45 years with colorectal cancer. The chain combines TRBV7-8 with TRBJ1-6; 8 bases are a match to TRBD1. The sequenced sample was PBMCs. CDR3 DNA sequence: TGTGCCAGCAGCTTAGGTTCAGGGGGCAGCTTAAATTCACCCCTCCACTTT. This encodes CASSLGSGGSLNSPLHF.